This T cell receptor (beta chain) was recovered during a study of T cells in localized non-small cell lung cancer. Remarks on this clone: Antigen: not known.

Only in-frame clones appear in the TCRdb table, and some are missing; sequencing was by immunoSEQ multiplex PCR. The sample shows some 6,000 clones, roughly 41% of them seen only once. The CDR3 consists of 15 residues. CDR1 LNHDA and CDR2 SQIVND come from the germline V gene (reference sequence). V gave up 3 bases and J gave up 4 bases, with 16 bases separating them. Study results and limitations: Uninvolved adjacent lung had higher T cell clonality than tumor and all other tissues. Only one tumor region went through sequencing, so heterogeneity may still be there.

The V call is TRBV19, the J call TRBJ2-7; D possibly corresponds to TRBD1 (6 bases). The source is a woman aged 40-69 years with stage II squamous cell lung carcinoma. The sample consisted of lung tumor tissue, taken before any cancer treatment. The CDR3 is CASSITPGQGYEQYF. CDR3 DNA sequence: TGTGCCAGTAGTATCACCCCGGGACAAGGTTACGAGCAGTACTTC.